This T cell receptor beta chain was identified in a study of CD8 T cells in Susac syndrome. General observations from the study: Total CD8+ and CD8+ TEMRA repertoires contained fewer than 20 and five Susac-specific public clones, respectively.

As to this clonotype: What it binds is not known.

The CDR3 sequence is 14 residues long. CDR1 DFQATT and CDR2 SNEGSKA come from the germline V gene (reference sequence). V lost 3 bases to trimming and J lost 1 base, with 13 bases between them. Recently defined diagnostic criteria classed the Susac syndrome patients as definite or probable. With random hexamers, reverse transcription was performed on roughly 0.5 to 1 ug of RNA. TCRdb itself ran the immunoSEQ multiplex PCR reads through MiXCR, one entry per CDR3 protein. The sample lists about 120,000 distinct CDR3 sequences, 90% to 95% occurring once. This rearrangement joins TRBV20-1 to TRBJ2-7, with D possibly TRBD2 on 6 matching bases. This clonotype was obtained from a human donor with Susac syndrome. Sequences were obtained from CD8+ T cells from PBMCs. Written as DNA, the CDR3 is TGCAGTGCTAGGGCGGGGCGTGTTTCCTACGAGCAGTACTTC. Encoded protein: CSARAGRVSYEQYF.